Listed below are T cell receptor beta chains from one sample, sequenced in a study of cytomegalovirus exposure and HLA in healthy donors. The table came from immunoSEQ multiplex PCR; TCRdb's copy has only in-frame clones and leaves some out. This table has approximately 160,000 clones, less than 90% appearing once. Sequencing was carried out using PBMCs. These receptor sequences come from a man in his fifties or sixties in good health and CMV-seropositive. Each CDR3 is given with its conserved first and last residue. A D gene is named only where the DNA matches it firmly. The size of a clone is reported for some rows only, either as once, few or many, or as a class for expanded clones.

J,D,V,size,CDR3,DNA
TRBJ1-4,.,TRBV28,few,CATKFSIGQNEKLFF,TGTGCCACCAAGTTTTCGATTGGACAGAATGAAAAACTGTTTTTT
TRBJ2-2,TRBD2,TRBV9,.,CASSVGLAGGRGTGELFF,TGTGCCAGCAGCGTAGGACTAGCGGGAGGGCGGGGCACCGGGGAGCTGTTTTTT
TRBJ2-4,TRBD1,TRBV4-1,.,CASSQEGQGARGNIQYF,TGCGCCAGCAGCCAGGAGGGGCAGGGGGCGCGGGGAAACATTCAGTACTTC
TRBJ2-7,TRBD2,TRBV11-2,.,CASSGLRDSNYEQYF,TGTGCCAGTAGCGGGCTTAGGGACTCGAACTACGAGCAGTACTTC
TRBJ2-5,.,TRBV27,.,CASSALDETQYF,TGTGCCAGCAGTGCATTAGATGAGACCCAGTACTTC
TRBJ2-7,TRBD1,TRBV7-6,.,CASSLGGQVYEQYF,TGTGCCAGCAGCTTAGGGGGACAGGTCTACGAGCAGTACTTC
TRBJ1-1,.,TRBV5-6,.,CASSLALRGLNTEAFF,TGTGCCAGCAGCTTGGCCCTCAGGGGCCTGAACACTGAAGCTTTCTTT
TRBJ2-2,.,TRBV11-3,.,CASSSSGTNTGELFF,TGTGCCAGCAGCTCGAGCGGAACGAACACCGGGGAGCTGTTTTTT
TRBJ2-1,.,TRBV29-1,.,CSVTGTLNEQFF,TGCAGCGTGACCGGGACTCTTAATGAGCAGTTCTTC
TRBJ1-2,.,TRBV7-9,.,CASSLVAGAHSYGYTF,TGTGCCAGCAGCTTAGTTGCGGGGGCGCATAGCTATGGCTACACCTTC
TRBJ2-5,TRBD2,TRBV7-2,.,CASSLRGGTSGETQYF,TGTGCCAGCAGCTTAAGAGGCGGGACTAGCGGTGAGACCCAGTACTTC
TRBJ1-4,.,TRBV5-4,few,CASSPGLGSEKLFF,TGTGCCAGCAGCCCGGGACTGGGGTCGGAAAAACTGTTTTTT
TRBJ2-3,TRBD2,TRBV19,.,CASSIGSGSVDTQYF,TGTGCCAGTAGTATTGGTAGCGGGAGCGTGGATACGCAGTATTTT
TRBJ1-1,.,TRBV7-2,.,CASSLVGLEAFF,TGTGCCAGCAGCTTAGTGGGACTGGAAGCTTTCTTT
TRBJ2-5,TRBD2,TRBV5-4,.,CASSSKREVQETQYF,TGTGCCAGCAGCTCAAAGCGGGAGGTCCAAGAGACCCAGTACTTC
TRBJ1-4,TRBD1,TRBV9,.,CASSATGTVVGEKLFF,TGTGCCAGCAGCGCTACCGGGACAGTGGTAGGGGAAAAACTGTTTTTT
TRBJ1-5,TRBD1,TRBV28,.,CASSHRTGQGQPQHF,TGTGCCAGCAGCCACAGGACAGGCCAGGGTCAGCCCCAGCATTTT
TRBJ1-5,TRBD1,TRBV2,.,CASNQGVGGNQPQHF,TGTGCCAGCAACCAGGGGGTCGGGGGCAATCAGCCCCAGCATTTT
TRBJ1-1,TRBD1,TRBV28,.,CASRTRTGGKNTEAFF,TGTGCCAGCAGAACACGAACAGGGGGTAAGAACACTGAAGCTTTCTTT
TRBJ2-7,.,TRBV5-1,.,CASSFSGSYEQYF,TGCGCCAGCAGCTTTTCAGGGTCCTACGAGCAGTACTTC
TRBJ2-7,TRBD1,TRBV7-9,.,CASSLSDREGEQYF,TGTGCCAGCAGCTTATCAGACAGGGAAGGAGAGCAGTACTTC
TRBJ2-7,TRBD2,TRBV2,.,CASSSARASGSYEQYF,TGTGCCAGCAGCTCAGCTCGCGCTAGCGGATCCTACGAGCAGTACTTC
TRBJ1-6,.,TRBV9,.,CASSGNPSSYNSPLHF,TGTGCCAGCAGCGGAAATCCGAGCTCCTATAATTCACCCCTCCACTTT
TRBJ2-2,TRBD2,TRBV6-6,.,CASRLAGGPRGELFF,TGTGCCAGCAGGCTAGCGGGAGGGCCTAGGGGGGAGCTGTTTTTT
TRBJ1-1,.,TRBV11-2,.,CASSLDRGRQTEAFF,TGTGCCAGCAGCTTAGACAGGGGCCGGCAGACTGAAGCTTTCTTT
TRBJ1-6,.,TRBV4-2,.,CASSQDRQTYSPLHF,TGTGCCAGCAGCCAAGATAGACAGACCTATTCACCCCTCCACTTT
TRBJ2-5,TRBD2,TRBV27,.,CASSRTSGVYEAQYF,TGTGCCAGCAGTCGGACTAGCGGGGTGTACGAGGCCCAGTACTTC
TRBJ2-3,TRBD2,TRBV5-1,.,CASSMGLAGTQPSTDTQYF,TGCGCCAGCAGCATGGGACTAGCGGGAACCCAACCTAGCACAGATACGCAGTATTTT
TRBJ2-7,TRBD1,TRBV28,.,CASSFKGAIYEQYF,TGTGCCAGCAGTTTCAAGGGGGCAATCTACGAGCAGTACTTC
TRBJ2-7,.,TRBV4-1,once,CASSQGTGGPEQYF,TGCGCCAGCAGCCAAGGAACGGGGGGCCCCGAGCAGTACTTC
TRBJ1-5,.,TRBV6-5,.,CASSLSGQSNQPQHF,TGTGCCAGCAGTTTGTCGGGACAAAGCAATCAGCCCCAGCATTTT
TRBJ2-1,TRBD1,TRBV4-1,.,CASSQQGASDEQFF,TGCGCCAGCAGCCAACAGGGGGCCTCCGATGAGCAGTTCTTC
TRBJ1-6,.,TRBV2,.,CASSETRGNSPLHF,TGTGCCAGCAGTGAAACGAGGGGGAATTCACCCCTCCACTTT
TRBJ2-7,TRBD2,TRBV27,once,CASGGGRYEQYF,TGTGCCTCGGGAGGGGGGCGGTACGAGCAGTACTTC
TRBJ1-6,.,TRBV7-9,.,CASSPSGNSPLHF,TGTGCCAGCAGCCCCTCAGGGAATTCACCCCTCCACTTT
TRBJ2-5,TRBD2,TRBV4-1,.,CASSQEGGGAGGETQYF,TGCGCCAGCAGCCAAGAGGGCGGGGGGGCCGGGGGAGAGACCCAGTACTTC
TRBJ2-7,TRBD1,TRBV18,.,CASSQTGGVYEQYF,TGTGCCAGCTCACAGACAGGGGGCGTATACGAGCAGTACTTC
TRBJ2-5,.,TRBV5-5,few,CASSPWQGQETQYF,TGTGCCAGCAGCCCCTGGCAGGGTCAAGAGACCCAGTACTTC
TRBJ1-2,.,TRBV29-1,.,CSVQKGQPYYGYTF,TGCAGCGTTCAGAAAGGACAGCCTTACTATGGCTACACCTTC
TRBJ1-2,.,TRBV9,few,CASSVSPKTGTNYGYTF,TGTGCCAGCAGCGTATCCCCGAAGACAGGTACGAACTATGGCTACACCTTC
TRBJ1-4,.,TRBV6-1,.,CASSEQAGRREKLFF,TGTGCCAGCAGTGAGCAGGCAGGAAGGAGGGAAAAACTGTTTTTT
TRBJ2-7,.,TRBV6-5,.,CASSYSQRQATYEQYF,TGTGCCAGCAGTTACTCCCAAAGACAGGCGACCTACGAGCAGTACTTC
TRBJ1-2,.,TRBV30,.,CAWSPSPGGYTF,TGTGCCTGGAGTCCATCCCCAGGCGGCTACACCTTC
TRBJ2-2,TRBD1,TRBV5-1,once,CASSSTGEVSGELFF,TGCGCCAGCAGCTCGACAGGGGAGGTGTCCGGGGAGCTGTTTTTT
TRBJ2-3,.,TRBV6-1,once,CASSDRYRASTDTQYF,TGTGCCAGCAGTGACCGGTACAGAGCTAGCACAGATACGCAGTATTTT
TRBJ1-1,TRBD1,TRBV28,.,CASSRRDRGRGGTEAFF,TGTGCCAGCAGTCGCCGTGACAGGGGGCGAGGAGGCACTGAAGCTTTCTTT
TRBJ2-1,.,TRBV6-1,.,CASSEISSPFTGEQFF,TGTGCCAGCAGTGAAATCAGCTCCCCCTTCACGGGTGAGCAGTTCTTC
TRBJ2-2,TRBD1,TRBV28,.,CASGTGDITGELFF,TGTGCCAGCGGAACAGGGGATATTACGGGGGAGCTGTTTTTT
TRBJ2-7,.,TRBV7-2,once,CASSLRGGDNYEQYF,TGTGCCAGCAGCTTAAGAGGGGGGGACAACTACGAGCAGTACTTC
TRBJ1-1,.,TRBV5-1,few,CASSLETVTEAFF,TGCGCCAGCAGCTTGGAGACAGTAACTGAAGCTTTCTTT
TRBJ2-3,.,TRBV6-4,.,CASSDSLAPDTQYF,TGTGCCAGCAGTGACAGCCTAGCCCCAGATACGCAGTATTTT
TRBJ1-1,.,TRBV30,once,CAWSEQGNTEAFF,TGTGCCTGGAGTGAACAGGGAAACACTGAAGCTTTCTTT
TRBJ1-6,.,TRBV5-4,.,CASSDSFNSSPLHF,TGTGCCAGCAGCGACTCCTTCAATAGCTCACCCCTCCACTTT
TRBJ1-1,TRBD1,TRBV4-3,.,CASSPWDSVAEAFF,TGCGCCAGCAGCCCATGGGACAGCGTGGCTGAAGCTTTCTTT